One and the same sample provided the 5 T cell receptor beta chains below, sequenced in a study of spatial heterogeneity in lung cancer. TCRdb used MiXCR to reprocess the 5' RACE reads, holding one entry per CDR3 protein. The data hold about 52,000 distinct CDR3 sequences, with 7.4% observed a single time. The time point was: blood at routine non-recurrence follow-up after resection. Material for sequencing was whole RNA from tumor, nontumor lung or frozen PBMC, left unsorted. The source material was PBMCs, sampled at follow-up. Receptor source: a female donor with early-stage non-small cell lung cancer.

The chain is built from TRBV20-1 and TRBJ2-1; possible D gene TRBD2, 6 bases. CDR3 size: 14 residues. V lost 3 bases and J lost 2, with 11 bases in between. Germline V gene sequence: CDR1 DFQATT, CDR2 SNEGSKA (reference sequence). The CDR3 DNA is TGCAGTGCTAGTATGTGGGGGGCCTACAATGAGCAGTTCTTC. The encoded protein is CSASMWGAYNEQFF.

This clonotype has a single count. CDR3 amino acids: CASSSHSTGRTDTQYF. The CDR3, as DNA: TGTGCCAGCAGTTCCCACAGCACCGGCCGCACAGATACGCAGTATTTT. The V call is TRBV12-3 or TRBV12-4, the J call TRBJ2-3; D not certain. Between the trimmed V and J ends, which lost 4 bases and 1 base, there was a span of 15 bases. The CDR3 totals 16 residues.

This clonotype was seen a few times. The genes are TRBV27 and TRBJ2-7; D call uncertain. The V and J ends lost 2 bases and 2 bases respectively, with 13 bases between them. CDR1 is MNHEY, CDR2 SMNVEV, per germline (reference sequence). This CDR3 has 15 residues. DNA for the CDR3: TGTGCCAGCAGTTTAGTTGGGCGGTGGGCCTACGAGCAGTACTTC. As protein: CASSLVGRWAYEQYF.

This clonotype showed up many times. J is TRBJ1-3 and V is TRBV5-1, with TRBD1 as a possible D gene (6 bases). CDR1 is SGHRS, CDR2 YFSETQ, per germline. This CDR3 spans 14 amino acids. V lost 5 bases to trimming and J lost 1 base, with 10 bases between them. CDR3 nucleotide sequence: TGCGCCAGCAGGATACAGGGTTCTGGAAACACCATATATTTT. Protein: CASRIQGSGNTIYF.

This clonotype showed up many times. The rearrangement links TRBV20-1 to TRBJ2-7, with 12 nucleotides matching TRBD1. V lost 5 bases to trimming and J lost 4 bases; unmatched junction nucleotides: 12. Germline CDR1 reads DFQATT; CDR2 reads SNEGSKA (reference sequence). This CDR3 has 16 residues. The CDR3 loop is CSAAGQGARTFYEQYF. Written as DNA, the CDR3 is TGCAGTGCTGCGGGACAGGGGGCGCGAACCTTTTACGAGCAGTACTTC.